The 28 T cell receptor beta chains below were found in one sample sequenced in a study of radiotherapy plus CTLA-4 blockade in lung cancer. TCRdb's table, derived via immunoSEQ multiplex PCR, lists solely in-frame clones and lacks some. This sample has around 22,000 clones, with 70% to 75% found just once. Material: peripheral blood, obtained from a patient treated with radiotherapy plus ipilimumab. The receptors come from a human donor with non-small cell lung cancer whose response to radiotherapy plus ipilimumab could not be evaluated.

This clone has just one count. The genes are TRBV29-1 and TRBJ1-2, with TRBD1 matching 7 bases. V shed 7 bases, J shed 3 bases, and the junction held 8 bases outside the gene matches. The germline V gene has CDR1 SQVTM and CDR2 ANQGSEA. CDR3 size: 13 residues. CDR3 region: CSARGQNDYGYTF. CDR3 DNA: TGCAGCGCTCGGGGACAGAATGACTATGGCTACACCTTC.

The chain combines TRBV5-6 with TRBJ1-1; D not resolved. This CDR3 is 12 amino acids long. Deletions cut 4 bases from V and 2 bases from J, with 6 bases between. Germline V gene sequence: CDR1 SGHDT, CDR2 YYEEEE. CDR3 protein: CASSRLNTEAFF. The CDR3 DNA is TGTGCCAGCAGCCGACTTAACACTGAAGCTTTCTTT.

The V call is TRBV6-1, the J call TRBJ2-1, with 13 bases lining up with TRBD2. V shed 6 bases and J 5 bases; nucleotides not matched to a gene: 4. The CDR3 spans 15 residues. CDR1 and CDR2 from the germline V gene are MNHNS and SASEGT. The DNA for the CDR3 is TGTGCCAGCAGGGGAGGGACTAGCGGGAACAATGAGCAGTTCTTC. Translated: CASRGGTSGNNEQFF.

The chain combines TRBV15 with TRBJ2-1; 8 bases agree with TRBD1. CDR3 length: 14 amino acids. Trimming cost V 6 bases and J 5 bases; bases outside gene matches: 6. In germline, CDR1 is LNHNV, CDR2 YYDKDF (reference sequence). This CDR3 reads CATSRTGLDNEQFF. DNA of the CDR3: TGTGCCACCAGTAGGACAGGGTTGGACAATGAGCAGTTCTTC.

The V call is TRBV28, the J call TRBJ1-1, with D uncertain. The CDR3 has 12 residues. Germline V CDR1 and CDR2: MDHEN, SYDVKM. Trimming took off 6 bases at V and 1 base at J, with 6 bases between the two ends. The CDR3 nucleotides are TGTGCCAGCAGGACTACGAACACTGAAGCTTTCTTT. Translating gives CASRTTNTEAFF.

This clone was seen just once. The J gene is TRBJ2-7, the V gene TRBV7-9, with D maybe TRBD2 (6 bases). The CDR3 runs 16 residues. Germline V gene data show CDR1 as SEHNR and CDR2 as FQNEAQ (reference sequence). The germline V and J ends were trimmed by 5 bases and 5 bases, with 22 bases remaining between them. The CDR3 DNA reads as TGTGCCAGCAGCCCAAGGGGAGTCACTAGCCACAACGAGCAGTACTTC. Protein product: CASSPRGVTSHNEQYF.

J is TRBJ2-5 and V is TRBV5-4; no definite D call. Judging by the DNA end, TRBJ2-7 fits better; the J call may be wrong. The CDR3 consists of 14 residues. Per the germline V gene, CDR1 is SGHNT and CDR2 is YYREEE (reference sequence). The CDR3 nucleotides are TGTGCCAGCAGCTTGCTCGGCAGGTCCTACGAGCAGTACTTC. Residues: CASSLLGRSYEQYF.

This sequence joins TRBV28 and TRBJ2-3; 9 bases match TRBD2. The CDR3 sequence is 16 residues long. V lost 3 bases and J lost 5; bases outside the gene matches: 9. Per germline, CDR1 MDHEN and CDR2 SYDVKM. The DNA of the CDR3 is TGTGCCAGCAGTTTGTTGGAGCGGGAGGTTATAGATACGCAGTATTTT. It is translated as CASSLLEREVIDTQYF.

This chain connects TRBV9 to TRBJ2-3; D perhaps matches TRBD2 (6 bases). The V end was cut by 0 bases, the J end by 5 bases, with 10 bases between. Per the germline V gene, CDR1 is SGDLS and CDR2 is YYNGEE. The length of the CDR3 is 14 residues. The CDR3 DNA reads as TGTGCCAGCAGCGTAGATCATAGCGGAGATACGCAGTATTTT. This sequence encodes CASSVDHSGDTQYF.

This clone was found once. This rearrangement joins TRBV28 to TRBJ2-7; TRBD2 might be the D (6 bases). With 3 bases removed from V and 0 bases from J, the gap between germline ends came to 6 bases. This CDR3 has 13 residues. The germline gives CDR1 MDHEN, CDR2 SYDVKM. The CDR3 nucleotides read TGTGCCAGCAGTTTGGAGGGCTCCTACGAGCAGTACTTC. It translates to CASSLEGSYEQYF.

This chain connects TRBV27 to TRBJ2-2; 8 bases map to TRBD1. The V segment lost 4 bases and the J segment 6 bases; nucleotides outside the gene matches: 7. Germline V gene lookup returns CDR1 MNHEY and CDR2 SMNVEV (reference sequence). The CDR3 covers 15 residues. The CDR3 sequence is CASSWGTGLAGELFF. CDR3 nucleotide sequence: TGTGCCAGCAGTTGGGGGACAGGTCTCGCCGGGGAGCTGTTTTTT.

V gene TRBV6-5 combines with J gene TRBJ2-7; D is possibly TRBD2 (5 bases). The CDR3 extends over 12 amino acids. Trimming stripped 8 bases from V and 0 bases from J, with 8 bases between. Germline CDR1 is MNHEY and CDR2 is SVGAGI. CDR3 in amino acids: CASEGTSYEQYF. The CDR3 DNA is TGTGCCAGCGAGGGTACCTCCTACGAGCAGTACTTC.

The rearrangement joins TRBV7-2 to TRBJ2-7; 7 nucleotides line up with TRBD2. Germline CDR1 reads SGHTA; CDR2 reads FQGNSA. Trimming removed 1 base from V and 2 bases from J; junction bases left unmatched: 5. The CDR3 runs 15 residues. CDR3 sequence (DNA): TGTGCCAGCAGCTTAGACGGGAGGTGGCCCTACGAGCAGTACTTC. Translated, it gives CASSLDGRWPYEQYF.

The V call is TRBV30, the J call TRBJ2-5; no clear D gene. Germline V lookup: CDR1 GTSNPN, CDR2 SVGIG (reference sequence). CDR3 length: 14 amino acids. V lost 5 bases and J 3 bases, leaving 16 bases between the germline ends. CDR3 coding DNA: TGTGCCTGGTTACAACCCTCAGCGAAAGAGACCCAGTACTTC. Translated, it gives CAWLQPSAKETQYF.

The J gene is TRBJ2-7, the V gene TRBV18, with 7 bases matching TRBD1. The V gene end was trimmed by 3 bases and the J gene end by 3 bases; junction bases not matched to a gene: 5. The CDR3 contains 14 residues. CDR1 is KGHSH, CDR2 LQKENI, per germline. The CDR3 loop reads CASSPGTASYEQYF. For the CDR3, the DNA is TGTGCCAGCTCACCTGGGACAGCGAGCTACGAGCAGTACTTC.

This chain connects TRBV27 to TRBJ2-7, with 9 positions matching TRBD2. The germline V gene encodes CDR1 MNHEY and CDR2 SMNVEV (reference sequence). The V gene end was trimmed by 6 bases and the J gene end by 4 bases; junction bases not matched to a gene: 16. The CDR3 extends over 17 amino acids. CDR3 residues: CASSVLRGLAGRYEQYF. CDR3 nucleotides: TGTGCCAGCAGCGTCTTACGAGGGCTAGCGGGAAGGTACGAGCAGTACTTC.

The chain employs TRBV9 and TRBJ1-4; a weak D match, TRBD1 (5 bases). CDR3 size: 15 residues. The germline gives CDR1 SGDLS, CDR2 YYNGEE. With 0 bases removed from V and 8 bases from J, the gap between germline ends came to 14 bases. This CDR3 reads CASSVDQGGEEKLFF. CDR3 sequence (DNA): TGTGCCAGCAGCGTAGACCAGGGCGGAGAGGAAAAACTGTTTTTT.

The CDR3 sequence is CASSFGQGAHQPQHF. Here the CDR3 DNA reads TGTGCCAGCAGCTTTGGACAGGGGGCTCATCAGCCCCAGCATTTT. The chain recombines TRBV7-8 with TRBJ1-5; 11 bases fit TRBD1. After removal of 3 bases from V and 5 bases from J, the junction contained 3 bases not matched to a gene. Per germline, CDR1 SGHVS and CDR2 FQNEAQ. CDR3 size: 15 residues.

This chain uses TRBV2 with TRBJ2-7; 7 nucleotides align to TRBD1. J lost 1 base, V lost 2 bases, and 5 bases had no gene match. The germline V gene encodes CDR1 SNHLY and CDR2 FYNNEI. This CDR3 spans 15 amino acids. CDR3 residues: CASSELGQISYEQYF. In nucleotides, the CDR3 is TGTGCCAGCAGTGAATTGGGACAGATTTCCTACGAGCAGTACTTC.

The V gene is TRBV10-3, the J gene TRBJ1-2, with 7 nucleotides matching TRBD1. CDR3 length: 14 residues. The V gene's germline CDR1 is ENHRY and CDR2 SYGVKD. Trimming removed 3 bases from V and 8 bases from J; junction bases left unmatched: 9. In DNA form, the CDR3 reads TGTGCCATCAGTGACACCGACAGGGTCGGGGGCTACACCTTC. Translation: CAISDTDRVGGYTF.

This clone was seen just once. This sequence joins TRBV27 and TRBJ2-7, with D possibly matching TRBD1 (6 bases). CDR1 MNHEY and CDR2 SMNVEV come from the germline V gene (reference sequence). This CDR3 contains 15 residues. V gave up 7 bases and J gave up 1 base, with 17 bases separating them. CDR3 protein: CASTHYGQGSYEQYF. DNA of the CDR3: TGTGCCAGCACCCACTACGGGCAGGGGTCCTACGAGCAGTACTTC.

The chain employs TRBV25-1 and TRBJ2-7; no clear D gene. V was clipped by 3 bases and J by 4 bases, with 7 bases between them. Germline CDR1 reads MGHDK; CDR2 reads SYGVNS. The CDR3 sequence is 12 residues long. CDR3 sequence reads: CASSDSLYEQYF. CDR3 sequence (DNA): TGTGCCAGCAGTGATAGCTTATACGAGCAGTACTTC.

The chain carries TRBV4-2 and TRBJ1-5, with D unresolved. V dropped 0 bases and J dropped 6 bases, with 15 bases sitting between them. CDR1 is LGHNA and CDR2 is YNFKEQ in the germline V gene. The CDR3 is made up of 16 amino acids. The CDR3, as DNA: TGTGCCAGCAGCCAAGATGGGCAGGCTTACGGTCAGCCCCAGCATTTT. Translating gives CASSQDGQAYGQPQHF.

The J gene is TRBJ2-5, the V gene TRBV5-1; D is perhaps TRBD2 (6 bases). CDR3 length equals 15 residues. V lost 0 bases to trimming and J lost 5 bases, with 14 bases between them. CDR1 and CDR2 from the germline V gene are SGHRS and YFSETQ. The CDR3 reads CASSLAGSGGETQYF. The CDR3 nucleotides are TGCGCCAGCAGCTTGGCCGGGAGTGGAGGCGAGACCCAGTACTTC.

This clone was detected once. The genes are TRBV2 and TRBJ2-3, with 9 nucleotides matching TRBD2. In germline, CDR1 is SNHLY, CDR2 FYNNEI. J lost 1 base, V lost 1 base, and 3 bases had no gene match. The CDR3 runs 16 residues. This chain's CDR3 is CASSEGVAGGTDTQYF. In nucleotides, the CDR3 is TGTGCCAGCAGTGAAGGAGTAGCGGGGGGCACAGATACGCAGTATTTT.

This clone has more than one count but fewer than ten. The chain couples TRBV5-1 to TRBJ2-2; TRBD2 matches at 7 bases. Trimming removed 1 base from V and 1 base from J; junction bases left unmatched: 10. From germline, CDR1 is SGHRS and CDR2 YFSETQ. The CDR3 consists of 18 residues. The CDR3 loop is CASSLSWRENKNTGELFF. In DNA form, the CDR3 reads TGCGCCAGCAGCTTGTCATGGCGGGAGAATAAGAACACCGGGGAGCTGTTTTTT.

Details on this clone: A read error may account for a junction end that differs from germline. The CDR3 spells CASSQEAGTGGNEQYF. In DNA form, the CDR3 reads TGCGCCAGCAGCCAAGAAGCCGGGACAGGGGGAAACGAGCAGTACTTC. V and J are TRBV28 and TRBJ2-7; TRBD1 matches 11 bases. CDR1 is MDHEN and CDR2 is SYDVKM in the germline V gene. The length of the CDR3 is 16 residues. Combining the CDR3 with reference TRBV28 and TRBJ2-7 gives the whole variable domain DVKVTQSSRYLVKRTGEKVFLECVQDMDHENMFWYRQDPGLGLRLIYFSYDVKMKEKGDIPEGYSVSREKKERFSLILESASTNQTSMYLCASSQEAGTGGNEQYFGPGTRLTVT.

The chain carries TRBV5-1 and TRBJ2-1; the match to TRBD2 covers 9 bases. Germline trimming cut 1 base from V and 7 bases from J; bases unmatched to any gene: 12. The germline V gene encodes CDR1 SGHRS and CDR2 YFSETQ. This CDR3 spans 17 amino acids. The CDR3 nucleotides read TGCGCCAGCAGCTTGATGTTGGCGCTAGCGGGGCAGAATGAGCAGTTCTTC. Its translation: CASSLMLALAGQNEQFF. The full variable domain, in which reference TRBV5-1 and TRBJ2-1 provide the parts outside the CDR3, is KAGVTQTPRYLIKTRGQQVTLSCSPISGHRSVSWYQQTPGQGLQFLFEYFSETQRNKGNFPGRFSGRQFSNSRSEMNVSTLELGDSALYLCASSLMLALAGQNEQFFGPGTRLTVL.